This TCR beta chain was identified in a study of cytomegalovirus exposure and HLA in healthy donors. The junction had 6 bases not matched to a gene; V was cut back by 5 bases and J by 5 bases. Germline values: CDR1 SNHLY, CDR2 FYNNEI. CDR3 size: 14 residues. PCR primers comprised 60 Vbeta and 13 Jbeta primers. Only in-frame clones appear in the TCRdb table, and some are missing; sequencing was by immunoSEQ multiplex PCR. The table includes around 220,000 clones, approximately 68% detected once. Regarding the study as a whole: A later analysis linked a missense variant in DCLRE1C to the trimming of TCR beta V and J genes. Previously analyzed data showed that most TCR beta V segments were productive at a frequency of about 87% or about 30%.

This clone was seen only a few times. The antigen remains undetermined. The receptor was isolated from a woman aged 25 to 39 in good health and CMV-seronegative. This chain joins TRBV2 and TRBJ1-5; TRBD1 aligns across 7 bases. The material sequenced was PBMCs. Here the CDR3 DNA reads TGTGCCAGCAGTCCGACAGGGTACGATCAGCCCCAGCATTTT. Encoded protein: CASSPTGYDQPQHF.